The sequence of this TCR beta chain was determined in a study of control samples from healthy donors and cancer patients. This CDR3 is 15 amino acids long. V lost 3 bases and J lost 5; bases outside the gene matches: 8. CDR1 is SGHRS, CDR2 YFSETQ, per germline. Sequencing used immunoSEQ multiplex PCR; TCRdb keeps in-frame clones, though not all of them. Of about 55,000 clones in the sample, around 96% were seen once. Sample: blood. The chain couples TRBV5-1 to TRBJ2-3; TRBD1 matches at 8 bases. The receptor's source is a woman aged 25 to 39 in good health. The CDR3 protein is CASSSTGGKVDTQYF. CDR3 coding DNA: TGCGCCAGCAGCTCCACAGGGGGTAAGGTAGATACGCAGTATTTT.